This T cell receptor (beta chain) was retrieved from a study of CD8 T cells in ankylosing spondylitis. Study-level results: Disease-linked clones were reportedly significantly enriched in matched ankylosing spondylitis synovial fluid. A motif in TCR beta, a set of eight highly homologous variants, appeared characteristic of ankylosing spondylitis blood.

There are a few counts of this clonotype. Its antigen is undetermined. TCRdb called the 5' RACE reads again in MiXCR, with one record for every CDR3 protein. The table lists under 950,000 distinct CDR3 sequences, around 20% of them singletons. The CDR3 loop spans 18 amino acids. Germline V lookup: CDR1 SGHAT, CDR2 FQNNGV. Unmatched junction bases numbered 9, after V lost 2 bases and J lost 0 bases. The TCR originated in a male donor with ankylosing spondylitis. The rearrangement joins TRBV11-2 to TRBJ2-3; 9 nucleotides match TRBD2. The specimen was blood, either unsorted or a sorted T cell fraction (not recorded which). The CDR3 coding sequence is TGTGCCAGCAGCTTAAAGGGCGGGAGGGTGACTAGCACAGATACGCAGTATTTT. This gives the protein CASSLKGGRVTSTDTQYF.